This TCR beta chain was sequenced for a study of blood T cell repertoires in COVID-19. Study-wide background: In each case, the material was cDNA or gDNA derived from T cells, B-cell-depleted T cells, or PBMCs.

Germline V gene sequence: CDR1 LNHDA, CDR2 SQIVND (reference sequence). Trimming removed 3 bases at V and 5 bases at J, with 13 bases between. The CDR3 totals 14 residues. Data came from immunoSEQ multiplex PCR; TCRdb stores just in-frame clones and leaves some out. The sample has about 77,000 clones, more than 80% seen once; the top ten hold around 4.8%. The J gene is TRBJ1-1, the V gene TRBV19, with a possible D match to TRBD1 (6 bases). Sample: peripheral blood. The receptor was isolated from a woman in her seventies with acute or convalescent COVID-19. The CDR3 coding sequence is TGTGCCAGTAGTATGAAAGGGGGTTGGACTGAAGCTTTCTTT. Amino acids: CASSMKGGWTEAFF.